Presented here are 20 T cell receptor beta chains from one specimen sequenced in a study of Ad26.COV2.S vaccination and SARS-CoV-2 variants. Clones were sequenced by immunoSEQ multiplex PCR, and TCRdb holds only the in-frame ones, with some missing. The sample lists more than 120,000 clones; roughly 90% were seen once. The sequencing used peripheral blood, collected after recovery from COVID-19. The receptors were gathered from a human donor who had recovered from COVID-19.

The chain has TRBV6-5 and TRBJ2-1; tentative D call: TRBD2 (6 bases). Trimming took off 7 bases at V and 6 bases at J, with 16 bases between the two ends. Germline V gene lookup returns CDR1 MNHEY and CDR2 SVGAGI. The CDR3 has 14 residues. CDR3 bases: TGTGCCAGCACCGTCTCGGTCGGGGGCAATGAGCAGTTCTTC. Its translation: CASTVSVGGNEQFF.

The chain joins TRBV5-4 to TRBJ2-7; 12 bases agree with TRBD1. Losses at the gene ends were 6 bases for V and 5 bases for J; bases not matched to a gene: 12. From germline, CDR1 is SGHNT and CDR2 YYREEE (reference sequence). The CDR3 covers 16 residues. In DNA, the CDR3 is TGTGCCAGCAACCCTCGAGGGACAGGGGGCGGCGACGAGCAGTACTTC. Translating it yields CASNPRGTGGGDEQYF. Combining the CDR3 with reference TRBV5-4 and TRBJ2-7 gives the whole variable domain ETGVTQSPTHLIKTRGQQVTLRCSSQSGHNTVSWYQQALGQGPQFIFQYYREEENGRGNFPPRFSGLQFPNYSSELNVNALELDDSALYLCASNPRGTGGGDEQYFGPGTRLTVT.

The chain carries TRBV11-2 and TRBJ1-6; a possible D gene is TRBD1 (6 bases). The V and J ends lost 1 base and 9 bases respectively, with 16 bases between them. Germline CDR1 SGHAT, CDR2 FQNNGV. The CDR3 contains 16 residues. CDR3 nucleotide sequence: TGTGCCAGCAGCTTAGGCCCTCCGGGGGGCATTTCACCCCTCCACTTT. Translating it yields CASSLGPPGGISPLHF.

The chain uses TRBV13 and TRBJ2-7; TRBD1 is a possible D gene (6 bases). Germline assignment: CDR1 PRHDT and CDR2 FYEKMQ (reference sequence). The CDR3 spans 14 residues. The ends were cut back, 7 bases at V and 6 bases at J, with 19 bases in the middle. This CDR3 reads CASTQSSRGGEQYF. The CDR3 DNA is TGTGCCAGCACCCAAAGTTCCAGGGGCGGCGAGCAGTACTTC.

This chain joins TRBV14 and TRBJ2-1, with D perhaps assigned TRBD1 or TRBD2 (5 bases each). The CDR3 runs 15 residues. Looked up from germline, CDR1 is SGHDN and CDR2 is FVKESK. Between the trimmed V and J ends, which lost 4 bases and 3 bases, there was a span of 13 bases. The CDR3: CASSPQWGNYNEQFF. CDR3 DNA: TGTGCCAGCAGCCCCCAGTGGGGGAACTACAATGAGCAGTTCTTC.

CDR3 nucleotide sequence: TGTGCCAGCAGCTTAGATTCCTCAGATACGCAGTATTTT. This encodes CASSLDSSDTQYF. The gene calls are TRBV7-2 and TRBJ2-3; D gene ambiguous. The germline gives CDR1 SGHTA, CDR2 FQGNSA. V shed 1 base and J shed 4 bases, with 6 bases lying between them. CDR3 length equals 13 residues.

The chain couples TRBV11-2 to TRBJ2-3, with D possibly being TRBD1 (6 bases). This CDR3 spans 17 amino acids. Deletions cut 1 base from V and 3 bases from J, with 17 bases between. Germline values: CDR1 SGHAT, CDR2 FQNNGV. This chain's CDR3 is CASSLGKQGILTDTQYF. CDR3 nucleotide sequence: TGTGCCAGCAGCTTAGGAAAACAGGGAATTCTTACAGATACGCAGTATTTT. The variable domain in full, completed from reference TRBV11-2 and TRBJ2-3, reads EAGVAQSPRYKIIEKRQSVAFWCNPISGHATLYWYQQILGQGPKLLIQFQNNGVVDDSQLPKDRFSAERLKGVDSTLKIQPAKLEDSAVYLCASSLGKQGILTDTQYFGPGTRLTVL.

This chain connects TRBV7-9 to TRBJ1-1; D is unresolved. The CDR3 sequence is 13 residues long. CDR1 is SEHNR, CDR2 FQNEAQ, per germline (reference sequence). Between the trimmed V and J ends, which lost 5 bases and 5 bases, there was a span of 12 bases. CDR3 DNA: TGTGCCAGCAGCCGCATAGAGGGAACTGAAGCTTTCTTT. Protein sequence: CASSRIEGTEAFF.

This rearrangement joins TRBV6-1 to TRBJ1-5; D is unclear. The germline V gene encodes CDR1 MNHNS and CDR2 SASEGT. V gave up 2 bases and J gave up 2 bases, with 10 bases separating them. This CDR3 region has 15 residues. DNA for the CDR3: TGTGCCAGCAGTGAAATTAGGGTGGGCAATCAGCCCCAGCATTTT. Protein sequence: CASSEIRVGNQPQHF.

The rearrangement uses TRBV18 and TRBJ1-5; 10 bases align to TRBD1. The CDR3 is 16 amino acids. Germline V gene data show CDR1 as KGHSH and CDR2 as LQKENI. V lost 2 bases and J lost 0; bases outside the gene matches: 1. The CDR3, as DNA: TGTGCCAGCTCACCAGGGACAGGGGCTAGCAATCAGCCCCAGCATTTT. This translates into CASSPGTGASNQPQHF.

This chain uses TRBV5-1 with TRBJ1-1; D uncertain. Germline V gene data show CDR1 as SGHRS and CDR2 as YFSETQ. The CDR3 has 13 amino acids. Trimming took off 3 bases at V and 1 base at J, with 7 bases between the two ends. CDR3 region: CASSYVGNTEAFF. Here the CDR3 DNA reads TGCGCCAGCAGCTACGTTGGGAACACTGAAGCTTTCTTT.

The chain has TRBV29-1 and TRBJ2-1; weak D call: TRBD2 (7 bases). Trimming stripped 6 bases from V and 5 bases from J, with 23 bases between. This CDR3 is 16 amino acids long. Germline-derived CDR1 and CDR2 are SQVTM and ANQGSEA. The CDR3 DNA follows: TGCAGCGTCGACCCCCGGGGGGCACTACCCCACAATGAGCAGTTCTTC. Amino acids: CSVDPRGALPHNEQFF.

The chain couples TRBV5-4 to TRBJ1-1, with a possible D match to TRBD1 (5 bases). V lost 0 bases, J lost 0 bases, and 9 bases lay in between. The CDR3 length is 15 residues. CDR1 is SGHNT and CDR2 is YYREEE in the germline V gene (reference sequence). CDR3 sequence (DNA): TGTGCCAGCAGCTTGGATCGGGGGGTGAACACTGAAGCTTTCTTT. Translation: CASSLDRGVNTEAFF.

CDR3 residues: CASSYSMQGQPQHF. The DNA for the CDR3 is TGTGCCAGCAGTTACTCTATGCAGGGGCAGCCCCAGCATTTT. This chain links TRBV6-2 or TRBV6-3 with TRBJ1-5; D may be TRBD1 (6 bases). V was shortened by 0 bases and J by 7 bases, with 10 bases between the two germline ends. The germline V gene has CDR1 MNHEY and CDR2 SVGEGT. The CDR3 loop spans 14 amino acids.

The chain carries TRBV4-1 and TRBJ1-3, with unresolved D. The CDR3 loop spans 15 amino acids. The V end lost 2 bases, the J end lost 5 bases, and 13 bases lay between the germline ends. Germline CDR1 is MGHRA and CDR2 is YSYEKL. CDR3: CASSQLPSGRNTIYF. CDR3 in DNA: TGCGCCAGCAGCCAACTACCAAGTGGTAGAAACACCATATATTTT.

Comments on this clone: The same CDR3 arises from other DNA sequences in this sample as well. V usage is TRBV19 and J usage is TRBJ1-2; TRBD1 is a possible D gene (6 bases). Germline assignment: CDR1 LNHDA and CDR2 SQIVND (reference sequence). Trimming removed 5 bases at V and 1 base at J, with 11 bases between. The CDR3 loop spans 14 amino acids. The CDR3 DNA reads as TGTGCCAGTAGTGCTCAACAGGGTAACTATGGCTACACCTTC. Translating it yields CASSAQQGNYGYTF.

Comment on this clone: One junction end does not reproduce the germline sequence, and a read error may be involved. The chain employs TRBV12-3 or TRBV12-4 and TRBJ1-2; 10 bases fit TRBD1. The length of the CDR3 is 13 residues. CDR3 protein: CASSSGQGSGYGF. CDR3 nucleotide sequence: TGTGCCAGCAGTTCGGGACAGGGGAGCGGGTACGGCTTC.

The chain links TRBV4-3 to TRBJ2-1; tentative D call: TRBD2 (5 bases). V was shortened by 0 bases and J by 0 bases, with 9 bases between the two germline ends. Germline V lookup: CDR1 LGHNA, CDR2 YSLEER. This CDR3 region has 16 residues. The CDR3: CASSQDRSGSYNEQFF. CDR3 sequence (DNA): TGCGCCAGCAGCCAAGATAGGAGCGGCTCCTACAATGAGCAGTTCTTC.

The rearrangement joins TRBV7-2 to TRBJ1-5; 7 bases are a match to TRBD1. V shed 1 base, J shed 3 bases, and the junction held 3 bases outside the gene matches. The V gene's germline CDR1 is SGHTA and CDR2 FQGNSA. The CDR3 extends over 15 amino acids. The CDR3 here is CASSLGGQFNQPQHF. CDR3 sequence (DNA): TGTGCCAGCAGCTTAGGGGGACAGTTCAATCAGCCCCAGCATTTT. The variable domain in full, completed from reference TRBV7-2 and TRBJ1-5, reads GAGVSQSPSNKVTEKGKDVELRCDPISGHTALYWYRQSLGQGLEFLIYFQGNSAPDKSGLPSDRFSAERTGGSVSTLTIQRTQQEDSAVYLCASSLGGQFNQPQHFGDGTRLSIL.

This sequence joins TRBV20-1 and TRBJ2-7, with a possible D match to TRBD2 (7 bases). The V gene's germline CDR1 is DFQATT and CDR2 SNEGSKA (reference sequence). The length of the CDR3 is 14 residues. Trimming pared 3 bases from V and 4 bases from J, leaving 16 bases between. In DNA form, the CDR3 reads TGCAGTGCTAGTGTGGGGGGGGCGGAATACGAGCAGTACTTC. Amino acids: CSASVGGAEYEQYF.